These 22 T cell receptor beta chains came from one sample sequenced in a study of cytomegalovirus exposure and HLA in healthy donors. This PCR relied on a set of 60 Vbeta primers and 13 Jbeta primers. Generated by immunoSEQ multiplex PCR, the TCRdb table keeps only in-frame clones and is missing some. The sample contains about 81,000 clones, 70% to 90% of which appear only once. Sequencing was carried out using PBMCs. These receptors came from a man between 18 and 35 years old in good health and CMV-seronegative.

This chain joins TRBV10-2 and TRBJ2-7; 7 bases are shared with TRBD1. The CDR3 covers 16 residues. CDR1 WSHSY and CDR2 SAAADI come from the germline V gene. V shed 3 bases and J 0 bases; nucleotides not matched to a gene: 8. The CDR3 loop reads CASSEKGAYSSYEQYF. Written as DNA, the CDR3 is TGCGCCAGCAGTGAAAAGGGGGCATACTCCTCCTACGAGCAGTACTTC.

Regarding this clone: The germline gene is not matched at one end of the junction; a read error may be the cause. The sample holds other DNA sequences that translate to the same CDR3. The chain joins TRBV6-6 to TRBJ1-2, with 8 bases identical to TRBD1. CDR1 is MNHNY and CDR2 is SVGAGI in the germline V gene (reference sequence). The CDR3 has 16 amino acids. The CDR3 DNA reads TGCGCCAGCAGCCCCAGACAGGGGAGGGACAACTATGGCTACACCTTC. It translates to CASSPRQGRDNYGYTF.

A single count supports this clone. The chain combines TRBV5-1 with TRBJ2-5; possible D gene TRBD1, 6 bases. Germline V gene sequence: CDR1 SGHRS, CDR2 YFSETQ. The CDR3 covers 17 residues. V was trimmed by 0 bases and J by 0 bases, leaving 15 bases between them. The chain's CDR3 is CASSLVRTGKYQETQYF. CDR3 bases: TGCGCCAGCAGCTTGGTCAGAACAGGGAAGTACCAAGAGACCCAGTACTTC.

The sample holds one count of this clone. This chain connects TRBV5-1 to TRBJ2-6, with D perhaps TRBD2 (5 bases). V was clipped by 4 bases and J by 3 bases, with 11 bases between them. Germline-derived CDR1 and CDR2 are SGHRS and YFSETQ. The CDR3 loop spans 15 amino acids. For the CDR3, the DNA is TGCGCCAGCAGCCCGGGCGGGTTTGGGGCCAACGTCCTGACTTTC. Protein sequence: CASSPGGFGANVLTF.

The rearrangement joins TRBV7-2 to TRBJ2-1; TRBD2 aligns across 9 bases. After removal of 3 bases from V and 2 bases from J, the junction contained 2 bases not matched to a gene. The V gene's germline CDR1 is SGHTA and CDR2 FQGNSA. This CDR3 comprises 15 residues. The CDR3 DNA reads TGTGCCAGCAGCTTTAGCGGGAGTACCTACAATGAGCAGTTCTTC. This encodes CASSFSGSTYNEQFF.

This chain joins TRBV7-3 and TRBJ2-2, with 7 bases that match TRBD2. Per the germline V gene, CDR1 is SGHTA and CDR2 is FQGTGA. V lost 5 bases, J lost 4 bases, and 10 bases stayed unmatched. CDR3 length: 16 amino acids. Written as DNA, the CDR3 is TGTGCCAGCAGCCCAAGGGAGCGGGATCCCACCGGGGAGCTGTTTTTT. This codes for CASSPRERDPTGELFF.

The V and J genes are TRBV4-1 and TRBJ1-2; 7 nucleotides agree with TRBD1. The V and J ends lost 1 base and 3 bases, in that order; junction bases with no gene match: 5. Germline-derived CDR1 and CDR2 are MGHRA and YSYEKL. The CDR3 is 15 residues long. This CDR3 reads CASSQAGGRDYGYTF. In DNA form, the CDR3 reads TGCGCCAGCAGCCAAGCAGGGGGTCGGGACTATGGCTACACCTTC.

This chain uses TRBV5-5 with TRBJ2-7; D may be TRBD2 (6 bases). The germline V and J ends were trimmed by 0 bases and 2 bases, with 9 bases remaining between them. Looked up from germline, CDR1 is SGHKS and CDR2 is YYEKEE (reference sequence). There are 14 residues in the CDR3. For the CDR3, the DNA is TGTGCCAGCAGCTTGGGAGGGGAGGCCTACGAGCAGTACTTC. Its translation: CASSLGGEAYEQYF.

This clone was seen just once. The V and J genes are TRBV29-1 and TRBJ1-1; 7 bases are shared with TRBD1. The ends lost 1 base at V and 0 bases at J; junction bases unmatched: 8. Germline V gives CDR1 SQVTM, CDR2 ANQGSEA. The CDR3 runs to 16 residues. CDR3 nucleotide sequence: TGCAGCGTTGAAGGACCGGGACAGATAGTGAACACTGAAGCTTTCTTT. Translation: CSVEGPGQIVNTEAFF.

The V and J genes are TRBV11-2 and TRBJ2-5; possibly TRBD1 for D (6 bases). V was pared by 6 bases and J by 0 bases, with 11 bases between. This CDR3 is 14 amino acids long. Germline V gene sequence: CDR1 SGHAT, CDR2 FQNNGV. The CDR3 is CASSGTTYQETQYF. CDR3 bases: TGTGCCAGCAGTGGGACAACGTACCAAGAGACCCAGTACTTC.

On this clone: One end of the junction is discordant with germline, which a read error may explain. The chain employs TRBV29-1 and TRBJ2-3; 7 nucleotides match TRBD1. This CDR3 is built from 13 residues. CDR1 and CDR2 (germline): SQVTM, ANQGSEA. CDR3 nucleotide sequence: TGCGGCGTTGAAGAGGGGGCAGGGGATACGCAGTATTTT. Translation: CGVEEGAGDTQYF.

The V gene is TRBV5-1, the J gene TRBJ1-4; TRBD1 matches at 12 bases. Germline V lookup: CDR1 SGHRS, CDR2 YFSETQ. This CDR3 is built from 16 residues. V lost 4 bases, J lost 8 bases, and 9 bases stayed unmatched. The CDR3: CASSEGQGAVREKLFF. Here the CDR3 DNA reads TGCGCCAGCAGCGAGGGACAGGGGGCGGTGAGAGAAAAACTGTTTTTT.

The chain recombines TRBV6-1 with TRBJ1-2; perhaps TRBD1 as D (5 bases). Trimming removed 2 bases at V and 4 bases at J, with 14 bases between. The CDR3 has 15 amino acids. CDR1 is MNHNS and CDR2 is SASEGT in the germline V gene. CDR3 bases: TGTGCCAGCAGTGAATTCAGGGTTGCCCTCTATGGCTACACCTTC. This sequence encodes CASSEFRVALYGYTF.

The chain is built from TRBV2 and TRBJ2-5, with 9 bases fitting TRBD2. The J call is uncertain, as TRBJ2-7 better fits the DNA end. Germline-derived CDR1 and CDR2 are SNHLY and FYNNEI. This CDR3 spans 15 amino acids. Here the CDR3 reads CASTIGASGTHEQYF. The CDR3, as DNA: TGTGCCAGCACGATAGGGGCTAGCGGGACTCACGAGCAGTACTTC.

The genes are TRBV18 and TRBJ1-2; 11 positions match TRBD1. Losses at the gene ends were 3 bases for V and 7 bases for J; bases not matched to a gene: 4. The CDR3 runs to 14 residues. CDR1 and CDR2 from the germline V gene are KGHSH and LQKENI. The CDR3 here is CASSPGQGVSGYTF. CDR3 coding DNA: TGTGCCAGCTCACCGGGACAGGGGGTCTCTGGCTACACCTTC.

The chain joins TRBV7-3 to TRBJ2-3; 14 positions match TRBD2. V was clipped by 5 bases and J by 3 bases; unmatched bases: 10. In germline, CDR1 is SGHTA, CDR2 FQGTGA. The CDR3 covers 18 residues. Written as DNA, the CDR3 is TGTGCCAGCAGCCTTCAGCCTGGGACTAGCGGGAGTACAGATACGCAGTATTTT. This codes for CASSLQPGTSGSTDTQYF.

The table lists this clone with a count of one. The CDR3 here is CASSLARGGGTGANVLTF. The CDR3 coding sequence is TGCGCCAGCAGCTTGGCCAGGGGCGGGGGTACTGGGGCCAACGTCCTGACTTTC. V usage is TRBV5-1 and J usage is TRBJ2-6; D is perhaps TRBD2 (7 bases). This CDR3 region has 18 residues. Trimming left V 0 bases short and J 2 bases short, with 15 bases between. Germline V gives CDR1 SGHRS, CDR2 YFSETQ.

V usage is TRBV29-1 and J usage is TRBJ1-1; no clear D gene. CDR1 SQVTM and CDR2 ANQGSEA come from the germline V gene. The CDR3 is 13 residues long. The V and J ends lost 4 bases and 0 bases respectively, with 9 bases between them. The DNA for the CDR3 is TGCAGCGTTGCGGGAATAATGAACACTGAAGCTTTCTTT. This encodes CSVAGIMNTEAFF.

The CDR3 region is CASSEISRSEQFF. The CDR3 DNA reads TGTGCCAGCAGTGAAATTTCGCGGAGTGAGCAGTTCTTC. The chain uses TRBV2 and TRBJ2-1; D remains ambiguous. CDR1 is SNHLY and CDR2 is FYNNEI in the germline V gene. CDR3 length equals 13 residues. V shed 2 bases and J shed 9 bases, with 11 bases lying between them. Filled out from reference TRBV2 and TRBJ2-1, the complete variable domain reads EPEVTQTPSHQVTQMGQEVILRCVPISNHLYFYWYRQILGQKVEFLVSFYNNEISEKSEIFDDQFSVERPDGSNFTLKIRSTKLEDSAMYFCASSEISRSEQFFGPGTRLTVL.

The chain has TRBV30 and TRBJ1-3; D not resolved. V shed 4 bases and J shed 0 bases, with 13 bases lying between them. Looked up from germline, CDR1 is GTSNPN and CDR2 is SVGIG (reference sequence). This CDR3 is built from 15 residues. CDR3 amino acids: CAWTNGGLSGNTIYF. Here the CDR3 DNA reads TGTGCCTGGACTAATGGCGGCCTCTCTGGAAACACCATATATTTT.

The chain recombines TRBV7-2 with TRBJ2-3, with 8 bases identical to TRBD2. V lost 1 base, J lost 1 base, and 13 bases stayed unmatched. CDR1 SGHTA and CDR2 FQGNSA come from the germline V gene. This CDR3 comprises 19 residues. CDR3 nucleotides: TGTGCCAGCAGCTTAGTAGGGGTTTGGGGAGCGGGAGGCACAGATACGCAGTATTTT. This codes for CASSLVGVWGAGGTDTQYF.

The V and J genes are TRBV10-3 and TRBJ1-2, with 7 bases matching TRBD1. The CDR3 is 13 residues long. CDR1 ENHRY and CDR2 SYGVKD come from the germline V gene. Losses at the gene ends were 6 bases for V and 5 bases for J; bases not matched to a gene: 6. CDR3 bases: TGTGCCATCAGGAAAGACAGGGCTTATGGCTACACCTTC. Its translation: CAIRKDRAYGYTF.